This entry lists 4 T cell receptor beta chains sequenced from one sample in a study of shared clonotypes between healthy human individuals. Some clones are missing from TCRdb's copy, which holds only in-frame ones; the method was immunoSEQ multiplex PCR. The sample consists of about 2 million clones, 90% to 95% of them appearing once. Input material: naive CD4+ T cells sorted from blood. The subset: CD45RA+ positively selected. Receptors originate from a man aged 18 to 29 in good health.

V usage is TRBV4-1 and J usage is TRBJ1-1; a weak D match, TRBD1 (6 bases). CDR3 length: 14 amino acids. In germline, CDR1 is MGHRA, CDR2 YSYEKL. Between the trimmed V and J ends, which lost 3 bases and 6 bases, there was a span of 14 bases. CDR3 nucleotide sequence: TGCGCCAGCAGCCAGGGTGGGGGGCGGCCTGAAGCTTTCTTT. Translating gives CASSQGGGRPEAFF.

As regards this clone: The junction does not match germline at one end; this may be a read error. The chain has TRBV9 and TRBJ2-1, with TRBD1 matching 8 bases. Germline values: CDR1 SGDLS, CDR2 YYNGEE. The CDR3 length is 15 residues. This CDR3 is CASGVGQGSYNEQFF. Written as DNA, the CDR3 is TGTGCCAGCGGCGTAGGACAGGGTTCCTACAATGAGCAGTTCTTC.

The chain is built from TRBV7-9 and TRBJ1-3, with TRBD1 matching 7 bases. V shed 4 bases and J 0 bases; nucleotides not matched to a gene: 3. The CDR3 is 15 amino acids. Germline CDR1 is SEHNR and CDR2 is FQNEAQ (reference sequence). CDR3 region: CASSSGGTSGNTIYF. The CDR3 DNA reads as TGTGCCAGCAGCTCAGGGGGAACCTCTGGAAACACCATATATTTT.

The gene calls are TRBV28 and TRBJ1-5, with TRBD1 matching 8 bases. Germline V lookup: CDR1 MDHEN, CDR2 SYDVKM. The V segment lost 6 bases and the J segment 1 base; nucleotides outside the gene matches: 11. CDR3 size: 17 residues. Here the CDR3 DNA reads TGTGCCAGCAGCGCCGGGACAGGTTGGAGAAGCAATCAGCCCCAGCATTTT. As protein: CASSAGTGWRSNQPQHF.